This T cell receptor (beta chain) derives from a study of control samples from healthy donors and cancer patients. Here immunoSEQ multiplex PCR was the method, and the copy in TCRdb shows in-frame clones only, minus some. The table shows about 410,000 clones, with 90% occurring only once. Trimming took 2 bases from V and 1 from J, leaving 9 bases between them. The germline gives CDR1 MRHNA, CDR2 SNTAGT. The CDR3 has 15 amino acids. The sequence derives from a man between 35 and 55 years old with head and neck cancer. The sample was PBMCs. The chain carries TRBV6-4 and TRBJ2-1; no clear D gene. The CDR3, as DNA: TGTGCCAGCAGTGACGGCCCTCAATCCTACAATGAGCAGTTCTTC. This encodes CASSDGPQSYNEQFF.